This is a list of T cell receptor beta chains from one sample in a study of T cell responses to AZD1222 COVID-19 vaccine. TCRdb keeps only in-frame clones here, not all; method: immunoSEQ multiplex PCR. The repertoire holds 150,000 or so clones, with about nine tenths as singletons. The sample here was peripheral blood, taken on day 0 of AZD1222 vaccination. These receptors all stem from an adult in good health. Each CDR3 is given with its conserved first and last residue. A D gene is named only where the DNA matches it firmly. Not every row has a clone size; where given, it reads once, few, many or a size class.

clone_size d_call j_call v_call cdr3_length cdr3_nt cdr3_aa
NA TRBD1 TRBJ1-1 TRBV11-1 16 TGTGCCAGCAGCTTAGACCCGGGACAGGGTAGGGCTGAAGCTTTCTTT CASSLDPGQGRAEAFF
once TRBD2 TRBJ2-5 TRBV2 15 TGTGCCAGCAGTGATAAGCGGGAGGGCCGAGAGACCCAGTACTTC CASSDKREGRETQYF
NA TRBD1 TRBJ2-7 TRBV15 15 TGTGCCACCAGCACTACGACAGGGGGTCCCTACGAGCAGTACTTC CATSTTTGGPYEQYF
NA NA TRBJ1-5 TRBV28 17 TGTGCCAGCAGCAACGGGAATGCAGGGATTAACAATCAGCCCCAGCATTTT CASSNGNAGINNQPQHF
NA NA TRBJ1-1 TRBV15 16 TGTGCCACCAGCAGAGATCCCGGCAGGGTTGGAACTGAAGCTTTCTTT CATSRDPGRVGTEAFF
NA TRBD2 TRBJ2-1 TRBV7-3 16 TGTGCCAGCAGCTCCACGACTAGCGGGAGGGCCGATGAGCAGTTCTTC CASSSTTSGRADEQFF
NA NA TRBJ1-3 TRBV7-9 14 TGTGCCAGCAGCCCAGGGGACACTGGAAACACCATATATTTT CASSPGDTGNTIYF
NA TRBD1 TRBJ1-2 TRBV7-2 16 TGTGCCAGCAGCCACCCTCACCTGGACAGGCACTATGGCTACACCTTC CASSHPHLDRHYGYTF
once TRBD1 TRBJ1-3 TRBV27 15 TGTGCCAGCAGGATTCGGACAGGGTGTGGAAACACCATATATTTT CASRIRTGCGNTIYF
NA NA TRBJ1-1 TRBV5-4 15 TGTGCCAGCAGCTTGGAACCGGGAGTGAACACTGAAGCTTTCTTT CASSLEPGVNTEAFF
NA TRBD1 TRBJ1-6 TRBV28 15 TGTGCCAGCAGGGGACAGGGAGGGAATAATTCACCCCTCCACTTT CASRGQGGNNSPLHF
NA NA TRBJ1-3 TRBV3-1/TRBV3-2 16 TGTGCCAGCAGCCCATCTCGGACGTACTCTGGAAACACCATATATTTT CASSPSRTYSGNTIYF
NA NA TRBJ2-1 TRBV19 14 TGTGCCACCCGCCAGGGGTCCCAAAACAATGAGCAGTTCTTC CATRQGSQNNEQFF
NA NA TRBJ1-5 TRBV6-2/TRBV6-3 17 TGTGCCAGCAGTTACTCGAGGGGATCGTATAGCAATCAGCCCCAGCATTTT CASSYSRGSYSNQPQHF
once NA TRBJ1-5 TRBV4-3 15 TGCGCCAGCAGCCCCGGGACCTCTAGCAATCAGCCCCAGCATTTT CASSPGTSSNQPQHF